This paragraph covers one T cell receptor beta chain sequence. Germline CDR1 and CDR2: SGHAT and FQNNGV. This CDR3 is 15 amino acids long. Trimming cost V 5 bases and J 9 bases; bases outside gene matches: 12. The data were taken from a study of blood T cell repertoires in COVID-19. Background on the study: From the United States, Italy and Spain came samples of acute and convalescent COVID-19. Sources were T cells, B-cell-depleted T cells, or PBMCs; the material itself was cDNA or gDNA.

The assay was immunoSEQ multiplex PCR, and TCRdb's table has in-frame clones only and misses some. The table lists approximately 98,000 clones, approximately 80% of them singletons. This TCR was recovered from an older woman with acute or convalescent COVID-19. The V gene is TRBV11-2, the J gene TRBJ2-1; 8 positions agree with TRBD1. The sequenced material came from peripheral blood. CDR3: CASSPTGQGGIEQFF. The CDR3 nucleotides are TGTGCCAGCAGCCCGACCGGACAGGGAGGCATTGAGCAGTTCTTC.